This TCR beta chain was captured by sequencing in a study of T cells in Graves' hyperthyroidism and ophthalmopathy. Hyperthyroidism had been newly diagnosed in patients aged 18 to 65, and its duration was under 2 months. Pregnant or lactating patients were excluded, as were those with uncontrolled infection or other autoimmune disease. This CDR3 is built from 15 residues. Between the trimmed V and J ends, which lost 7 bases and 0 bases, there was a span of 14 bases. From germline, CDR1 is SGHRS and CDR2 YFSETQ. The CDR3 regions of TCR beta were amplified from RNA transcripts. A set of HTBI primers served as the primers for a first-round RT-PCR of the TCR CDR3. One entry per CDR3 protein, called by TCRdb with MiXCR from the multiplex PCR reads. The sample shows approximately 590,000 distinct CDR3 sequences, 15% to 17% of them seen only once. In this sample, this clonotype turned up many times.

The clonotype originates from a woman in her twenties or thirties with Graves' hyperthyroidism. The chain combines TRBV5-1 with TRBJ2-1; D uncertain. The sequenced material came from blood. The CDR3 loop is CASAADTPSYNEQFF. CDR3 in DNA: TGCGCCAGCGCCGCCGACACTCCCTCCTACAATGAGCAGTTCTTC.